A selection of T cell receptor beta chains follows, all from one sample in a study of early T cells in non-severe SARS-CoV-2 infection. TCRdb passed the 5' RACE reads through MiXCR, listing each CDR3 protein once. The sample gives about 31,000 distinct CDR3 sequences, 5.7% of which show up once; 5.5% to 7% is in the top ten. Specimen: whole blood. Every receptor here comes from an adult who was a healthcare worker with PCR-confirmed SARS-CoV-2 infection or an uninfected control (not recorded which). The CDR3 runs from the conserved cysteine through the conserved F or W. Fields, in order: V gene, J gene, D gene, clone size, CDR3 protein, CDR3 DNA. A D gene is named only where the DNA matches it firmly. The size of a clone is reported for some rows only, either as once, few or many, or as a class for expanded clones.

V gene: TRBV6-5; J gene: TRBJ2-2; D gene: -; clone size: many; CDR3 protein: CASSYSRRGPAGELFF; CDR3 DNA: TGTGCCAGCAGTTACTCGAGGCGGGGTCCCGCCGGGGAGCTGTTTTTT
V gene: TRBV12-3/TRBV12-4; J gene: TRBJ2-2; D gene: TRBD2; clone size: few; CDR3 protein: CASSLAGGSTGELFF; CDR3 DNA: TGTGCCAGCAGTTTAGCGGGAGGGAGTACCGGGGAGCTGTTTTTT
V gene: TRBV30; J gene: TRBJ1-2; D gene: -; clone size: -; CDR3 protein: CAWNIFRDGYTF; CDR3 DNA: TGTGCCTGGAATATTTTTAGGGATGGCTACACCTTC
V gene: TRBV14; J gene: TRBJ1-6; D gene: -; clone size: many; CDR3 protein: CASSPQGFGSPLHF; CDR3 DNA: TGTGCCAGCAGCCCCCAGGGGTTTGGCTCACCCCTCCACTTT
V gene: TRBV9; J gene: TRBJ1-2; D gene: -; clone size: -; CDR3 protein: CASSVQGARGYTF; CDR3 DNA: TGTGCCAGCAGCGTACAGGGCGCGCGGGGCTACACCTTC
V gene: TRBV4-1; J gene: TRBJ2-3; D gene: -; clone size: -; CDR3 protein: CASSHPGSADTQYF; CDR3 DNA: TGCGCCAGCAGCCACCCAGGGTCGGCAGATACGCAGTATTTT
V gene: TRBV20-1; J gene: TRBJ2-1; D gene: -; clone size: many; CDR3 protein: CSVTQTHEQFF; CDR3 DNA: TGCAGTGTCACTCAAACGCATGAGCAGTTCTTC
V gene: TRBV21-1; J gene: TRBJ2-1; D gene: -; clone size: -; CDR3 protein: CASSPPEGLAGLDEQFF; CDR3 DNA: TGTGCCAGCAGCCCCCCGGAGGGACTAGCGGGCCTGGATGAGCAGTTCTTC
V gene: TRBV18; J gene: TRBJ2-1; D gene: -; clone size: many; CDR3 protein: CASSPNLPGTDQFF; CDR3 DNA: TGTGCCAGCTCACCCAATTTACCCGGGACTGATCAGTTCTTC
V gene: TRBV11-3; J gene: TRBJ2-1; D gene: TRBD2; clone size: few; CDR3 protein: CASSSSGSEQFF; CDR3 DNA: TGTGCCAGCAGCTCTAGCGGGAGCGAGCAGTTCTTC
V gene: TRBV11-2; J gene: TRBJ2-3; D gene: -; clone size: many; CDR3 protein: CASSFSGTPDTQYF; CDR3 DNA: TGTGCCAGCAGCTTCTCGGGCACCCCAGATACGCAGTATTTT
V gene: TRBV9; J gene: TRBJ2-5; D gene: TRBD2; clone size: many; CDR3 protein: CASSVKTPTSGRSETQYF; CDR3 DNA: TGTGCCAGCAGCGTAAAAACCCCCACTAGCGGGAGATCGGAGACCCAGTACTTC
V gene: TRBV20-1; J gene: TRBJ2-7; D gene: TRBD2; clone size: -; CDR3 protein: CSARDPLAVLLTYEQYF; CDR3 DNA: TGCAGTGCTAGAGATCCCCTAGCGGTTCTTCTAACGTACGAGCAGTACTTC
V gene: TRBV7-6; J gene: TRBJ2-7; D gene: -; clone size: many; CDR3 protein: CASSPHIPDMGEFGEQYF; CDR3 DNA: TGTGCCAGCAGCCCACATATACCCGATATGGGTGAGTTCGGCGAGCAGTACTTC
V gene: TRBV3-1; J gene: TRBJ2-7; D gene: -; clone size: many; CDR3 protein: CASSQDGRSYEQYF; CDR3 DNA: TGTGCCAGCAGCCAAGATGGCAGGTCATACGAGCAGTACTTC
V gene: TRBV28; J gene: TRBJ2-3; D gene: TRBD1; clone size: -; CDR3 protein: CDSSFVGGFTGDTQYF; CDR3 DNA: TGTGACAGCAGTTTCGTAGGGGGCTTCACTGGAGATACGCAGTATTTT
V gene: TRBV29-1; J gene: TRBJ2-2; D gene: -; clone size: many; CDR3 protein: CSARGAGNTGELFF; CDR3 DNA: TGCAGCGCCAGGGGGGCGGGGAACACCGGGGAGCTGTTTTTT
V gene: TRBV5-5; J gene: TRBJ1-2; D gene: -; clone size: few; CDR3 protein: CASSLFSDGYTF; CDR3 DNA: TGTGCCAGCAGCTTGTTTTCTGATGGCTACACCTTC
V gene: TRBV5-4; J gene: TRBJ2-1; D gene: -; clone size: few; CDR3 protein: CASSFVTRDDEQFF; CDR3 DNA: TGTGCCAGCAGCTTTGTTACTAGGGACGATGAGCAGTTCTTC
V gene: TRBV5-1; J gene: TRBJ2-3; D gene: -; clone size: -; CDR3 protein: CASRRDGVSDTQYF; CDR3 DNA: TGCGCCAGCAGAAGGGACGGGGTCTCAGATACGCAGTATTTT
V gene: TRBV14; J gene: TRBJ2-1; D gene: -; clone size: medium-sized; CDR3 protein: CASSQDRVIGDNEQFF; CDR3 DNA: TGTGCCAGCAGCCAAGACAGGGTCATAGGAGACAATGAGCAGTTCTTC
V gene: TRBV30; J gene: TRBJ2-3; D gene: TRBD2; clone size: many; CDR3 protein: CAWAIAGAGTDTQYF; CDR3 DNA: TGTGCCTGGGCAATAGCGGGAGCAGGCACAGATACGCAGTATTTT
V gene: TRBV28; J gene: TRBJ1-6; D gene: -; clone size: few; CDR3 protein: CATSGSLSPLHF; CDR3 DNA: TGTGCCACCTCCGGAAGCCTCTCACCCCTCCACTTT
V gene: TRBV2; J gene: TRBJ2-7; D gene: TRBD2; clone size: many; CDR3 protein: CASSTKILAGGGYEQYF; CDR3 DNA: TGTGCCAGCAGTACGAAAATACTAGCGGGAGGGGGATACGAGCAGTACTTC
V gene: TRBV20-1; J gene: TRBJ2-5; D gene: -; clone size: many; CDR3 protein: CSAEGAGNQETQYF; CDR3 DNA: TGCAGTGCCGAAGGAGCGGGCAACCAAGAGACCCAGTACTTC
V gene: TRBV5-1; J gene: TRBJ2-2; D gene: -; clone size: many; CDR3 protein: CASSWGNRDAGELFF; CDR3 DNA: TGCGCCAGCAGCTGGGGAAACAGGGACGCCGGGGAGCTGTTTTTT
V gene: TRBV14; J gene: TRBJ1-2; D gene: -; clone size: many; CDR3 protein: CASSQERSSNYGYTF; CDR3 DNA: TGTGCCAGCAGCCAAGAGCGCAGCTCTAACTATGGCTACACCTTC
V gene: TRBV7-9; J gene: TRBJ2-1; D gene: -; clone size: few; CDR3 protein: CASSRGPTYNEQFF; CDR3 DNA: TGTGCCAGCAGCCGGGGACCCACTTACAATGAGCAGTTCTTC
V gene: TRBV6-1; J gene: TRBJ2-3; D gene: -; clone size: -; CDR3 protein: CASSERRASDTDTQYF; CDR3 DNA: TGTGCCAGCAGTGAAAGGCGGGCTTCTGACACAGATACGCAGTATTTT
V gene: TRBV6-5; J gene: TRBJ2-1; D gene: TRBD2; clone size: many; CDR3 protein: CASSRGGDYSYNEQFF; CDR3 DNA: TGTGCCAGCAGTCGGGGAGGGGACTACTCCTACAATGAGCAGTTCTTC
V gene: TRBV7-8; J gene: TRBJ1-2; D gene: -; clone size: -; CDR3 protein: CASRPGRAYGYTF; CDR3 DNA: TGTGCCAGCAGACCTGGACGGGCCTATGGCTACACCTTC
V gene: TRBV27; J gene: TRBJ1-6; D gene: -; clone size: many; CDR3 protein: CASSSPGYNSPLHF; CDR3 DNA: TGTGCCAGCAGTTCCCCGGGCTATAATTCACCCCTCCACTTT
V gene: TRBV3-1; J gene: TRBJ2-7; D gene: -; clone size: many; CDR3 protein: CASSQVDRSPYEQYF; CDR3 DNA: TGTGCCAGCAGCCAAGTGGACAGAAGCCCCTACGAGCAGTACTTC
V gene: TRBV12-3/TRBV12-4; J gene: TRBJ2-1; D gene: -; clone size: many; CDR3 protein: CASKRAGGGSYNEQFF; CDR3 DNA: TGTGCCAGCAAGCGGGCCGGTGGGGGCTCCTACAATGAGCAGTTCTTC
V gene: TRBV21-1; J gene: TRBJ2-7; D gene: -; clone size: many; CDR3 protein: CASSKSSAATRSYEQYF; CDR3 DNA: TGTGCCAGCAGCAAGTCCTCCGCGGCCACAAGATCCTACGAGCAGTACTTC
V gene: TRBV19; J gene: TRBJ2-1; D gene: -; clone size: -; CDR3 protein: CASSKEPGASYNEQFF; CDR3 DNA: TGTGCCAGTAGTAAGGAGCCCGGGGCCTCCTACAATGAGCAGTTCTTC
V gene: TRBV5-1; J gene: TRBJ1-4; D gene: -; clone size: -; CDR3 protein: CASNSGGFNEKLFF; CDR3 DNA: TGTGCCAGCAACTCGGGTGGGTTTAATGAAAAACTGTTTTTT
V gene: TRBV10-2; J gene: TRBJ1-5; D gene: -; clone size: many; CDR3 protein: CASSEAGRRNQPQHF; CDR3 DNA: TGCGCCAGCAGTGAGGCGGGACGGCGTAATCAGCCCCAGCATTTT
V gene: TRBV5-4; J gene: TRBJ2-1; D gene: TRBD1; clone size: many; CDR3 protein: CASSLGQGSYNEQFF; CDR3 DNA: TGTGCCAGCAGCTTGGGACAGGGTAGCTACAATGAGCAGTTCTTC
V gene: TRBV7-8; J gene: TRBJ1-2; D gene: -; clone size: many; CDR3 protein: CASSLKVNYGYTF; CDR3 DNA: TGTGCCAGCAGCTTAAAGGTTAACTATGGCTACACCTTC
V gene: TRBV27; J gene: TRBJ2-7; D gene: TRBD1; clone size: many; CDR3 protein: CASTPTGGYEQYF; CDR3 DNA: TGTGCCAGCACACCGACAGGGGGCTACGAGCAGTACTTC
V gene: TRBV6-5; J gene: TRBJ1-5; D gene: -; clone size: many; CDR3 protein: CASRDGGGYNQPQHF; CDR3 DNA: TGTGCCAGCCGGGACGGTGGAGGGTACAATCAGCCCCAGCATTTT
V gene: TRBV20-1; J gene: TRBJ2-7; D gene: -; clone size: many; CDR3 protein: CSARDGRAYEQYF; CDR3 DNA: TGCAGTGCTAGAGATGGCAGGGCCTACGAGCAGTACTTC
V gene: TRBV20-1; J gene: TRBJ2-7; D gene: TRBD2; clone size: medium-sized; CDR3 protein: CSATRLAEPYEQYF; CDR3 DNA: TGCAGTGCCACAAGACTAGCCGAGCCTTACGAGCAGTACTTC
V gene: TRBV5-1; J gene: TRBJ2-7; D gene: -; clone size: -; CDR3 protein: CASSVQALSYEQYF; CDR3 DNA: TGCGCCAGCAGCGTACAGGCCTTATCTTACGAGCAGTACTTC